This T cell receptor (beta chain) comes out of a study of blood T cell repertoires in COVID-19. Study as a whole: Sites in the United States, Italy and Spain provided acute and convalescent COVID-19 samples. T cells, B-cell-depleted T cells, or PBMCs provided the cDNA or gDNA that served as material.

This clone has only one observation. The CDR3 totals 14 residues. Germline V gene data show CDR1 as DFQATT and CDR2 as SNEGSKA (reference sequence). V was clipped by 3 bases and J by 9 bases; unmatched bases: 7. In the original processing: Reference gene primers were amplified, and this amplification served to estimate nucleated cell counts. Clones were sequenced by immunoSEQ multiplex PCR, and TCRdb holds only the in-frame ones, with some missing. V, J and clone size reflect that table, while D and trimming were determined from the DNA. The sample lists roughly 130,000 clones; 84% were seen once. The source is a woman aged 25 to 45 who had recovered from COVID-19. This chain connects TRBV20-1 to TRBJ2-1, with 11 nucleotides matching TRBD2. The sequenced sample was peripheral blood. The CDR3 loop reads CSASKGLAGGEQFF. DNA of the CDR3: TGCAGTGCTAGTAAGGGGCTAGCGGGAGGTGAGCAGTTCTTC.